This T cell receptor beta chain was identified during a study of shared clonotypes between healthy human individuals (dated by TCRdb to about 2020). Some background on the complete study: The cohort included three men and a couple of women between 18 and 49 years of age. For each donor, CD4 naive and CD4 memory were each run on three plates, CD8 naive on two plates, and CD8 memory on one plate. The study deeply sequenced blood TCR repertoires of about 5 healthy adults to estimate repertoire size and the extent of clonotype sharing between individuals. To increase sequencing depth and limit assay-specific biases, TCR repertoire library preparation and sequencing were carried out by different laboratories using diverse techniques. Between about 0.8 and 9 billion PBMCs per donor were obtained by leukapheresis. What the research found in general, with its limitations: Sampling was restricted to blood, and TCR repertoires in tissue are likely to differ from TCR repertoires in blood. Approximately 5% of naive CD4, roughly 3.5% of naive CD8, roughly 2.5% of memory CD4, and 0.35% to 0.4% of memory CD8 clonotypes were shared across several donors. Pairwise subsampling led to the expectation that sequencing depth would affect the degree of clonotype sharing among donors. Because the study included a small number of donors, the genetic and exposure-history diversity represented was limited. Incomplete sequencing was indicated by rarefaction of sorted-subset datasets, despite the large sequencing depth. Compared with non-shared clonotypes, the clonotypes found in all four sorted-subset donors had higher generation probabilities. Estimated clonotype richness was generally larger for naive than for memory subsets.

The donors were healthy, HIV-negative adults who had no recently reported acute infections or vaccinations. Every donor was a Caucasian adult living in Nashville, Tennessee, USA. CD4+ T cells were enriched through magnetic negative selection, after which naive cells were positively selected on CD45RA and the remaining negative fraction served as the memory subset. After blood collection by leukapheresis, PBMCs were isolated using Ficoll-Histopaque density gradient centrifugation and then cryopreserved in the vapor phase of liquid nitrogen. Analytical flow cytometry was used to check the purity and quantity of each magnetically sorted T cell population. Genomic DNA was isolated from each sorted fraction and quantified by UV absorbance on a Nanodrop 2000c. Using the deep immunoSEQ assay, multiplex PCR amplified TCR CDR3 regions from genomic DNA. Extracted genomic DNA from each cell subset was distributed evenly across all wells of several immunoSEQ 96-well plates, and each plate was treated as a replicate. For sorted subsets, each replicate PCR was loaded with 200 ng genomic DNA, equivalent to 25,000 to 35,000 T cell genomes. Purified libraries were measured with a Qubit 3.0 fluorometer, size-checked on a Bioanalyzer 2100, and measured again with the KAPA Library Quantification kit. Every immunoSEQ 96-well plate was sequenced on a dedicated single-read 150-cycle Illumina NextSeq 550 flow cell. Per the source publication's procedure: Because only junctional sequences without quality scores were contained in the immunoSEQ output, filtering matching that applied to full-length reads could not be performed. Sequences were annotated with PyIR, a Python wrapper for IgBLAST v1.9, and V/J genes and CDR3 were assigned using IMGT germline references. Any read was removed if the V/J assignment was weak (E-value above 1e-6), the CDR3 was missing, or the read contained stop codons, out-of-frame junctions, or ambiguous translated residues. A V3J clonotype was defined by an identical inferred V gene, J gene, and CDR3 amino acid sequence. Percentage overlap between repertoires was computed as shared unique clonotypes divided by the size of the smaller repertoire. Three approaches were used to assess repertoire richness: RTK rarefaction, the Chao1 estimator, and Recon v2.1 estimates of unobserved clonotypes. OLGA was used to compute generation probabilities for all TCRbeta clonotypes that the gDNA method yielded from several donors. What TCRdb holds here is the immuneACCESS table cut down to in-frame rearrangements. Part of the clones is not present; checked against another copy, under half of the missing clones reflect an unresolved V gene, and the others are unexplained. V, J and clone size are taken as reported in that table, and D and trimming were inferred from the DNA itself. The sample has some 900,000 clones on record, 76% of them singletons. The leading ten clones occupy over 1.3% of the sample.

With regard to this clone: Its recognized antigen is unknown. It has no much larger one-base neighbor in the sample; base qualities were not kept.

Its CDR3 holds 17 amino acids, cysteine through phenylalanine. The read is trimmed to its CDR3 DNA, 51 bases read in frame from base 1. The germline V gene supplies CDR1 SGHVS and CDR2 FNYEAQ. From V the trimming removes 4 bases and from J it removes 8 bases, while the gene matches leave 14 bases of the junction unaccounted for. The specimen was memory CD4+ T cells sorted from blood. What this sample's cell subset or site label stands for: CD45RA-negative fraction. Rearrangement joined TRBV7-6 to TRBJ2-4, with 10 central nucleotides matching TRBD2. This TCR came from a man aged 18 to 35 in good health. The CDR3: CASSSQAAGGVWDIQYF. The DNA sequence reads TGTGCCAGCAGCTCACAGGCAGCGGGAGGGGTCTGGGACATTCAGTACTTC. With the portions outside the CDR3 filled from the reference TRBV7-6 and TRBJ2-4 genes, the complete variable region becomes GAGVSQSPRYKVTKRGQDVALRCDPISGHVSLYWYRQALGQGPEFLTYFNYEAQQDKSGLPNDRFSAERPEGSISTLTIQRTEQRDSAMYRCASSSQAAGGVWDIQYFGAGTRLSVL.